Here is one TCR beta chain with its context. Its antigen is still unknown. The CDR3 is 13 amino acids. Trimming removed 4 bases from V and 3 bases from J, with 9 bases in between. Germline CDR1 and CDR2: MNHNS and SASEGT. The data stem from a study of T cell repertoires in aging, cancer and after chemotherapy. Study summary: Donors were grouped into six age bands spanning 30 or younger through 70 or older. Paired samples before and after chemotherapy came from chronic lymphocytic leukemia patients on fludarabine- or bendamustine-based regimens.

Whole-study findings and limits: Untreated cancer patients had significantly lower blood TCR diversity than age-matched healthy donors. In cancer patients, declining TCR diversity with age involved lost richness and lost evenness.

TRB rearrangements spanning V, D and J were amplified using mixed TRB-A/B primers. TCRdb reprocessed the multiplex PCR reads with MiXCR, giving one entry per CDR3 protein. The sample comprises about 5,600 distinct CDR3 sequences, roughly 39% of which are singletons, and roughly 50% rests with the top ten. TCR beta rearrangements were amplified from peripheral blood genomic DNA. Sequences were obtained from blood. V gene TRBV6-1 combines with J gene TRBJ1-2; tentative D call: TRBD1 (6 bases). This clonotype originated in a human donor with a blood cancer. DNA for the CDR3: TGTGCCAGCAGTGCCGGGGGCGACTATGGCTACACCTTC. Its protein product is CASSAGGDYGYTF.